Listed here is a single T cell receptor (beta chain). This sample was taken from a study of blood T cell repertoires in COVID-19. For the study at large: Whether acute or convalescent, the COVID-19 samples came from the United States, Italy and Spain.

Original handling: Estimation of nucleated cell counts relied on the amplification of reference gene primers. Here immunoSEQ multiplex PCR was the method, and the copy in TCRdb shows in-frame clones only, minus some. V, J and clone size reflect that table, while D and trimming were determined from the DNA. The table includes over 200,000 clones, just under 90% detected once. Participant reports of clinical history set cohort assignment. Two negative PCRs, clearance, or symptom resolution characterized the recovered Cohort 3 donors. Germline assignment: CDR1 DFQATT and CDR2 SNEGSKA (reference sequence). The V gene lost 3 bases and the J gene lost 7 bases, with 13 bases spanning the gap. This CDR3 contains 12 residues.

The clonotype originates from a young man who had recovered from COVID-19. The chain joins TRBV20-1 to TRBJ2-7; D gene ambiguous. Sequenced sample: PBMCs or T cells enriched from blood (not recorded which). As DNA, the CDR3 is TGCAGTGCTAGTCTAAATCTACGGGAGCAGTACTTC. The encoded protein is CSASLNLREQYF.